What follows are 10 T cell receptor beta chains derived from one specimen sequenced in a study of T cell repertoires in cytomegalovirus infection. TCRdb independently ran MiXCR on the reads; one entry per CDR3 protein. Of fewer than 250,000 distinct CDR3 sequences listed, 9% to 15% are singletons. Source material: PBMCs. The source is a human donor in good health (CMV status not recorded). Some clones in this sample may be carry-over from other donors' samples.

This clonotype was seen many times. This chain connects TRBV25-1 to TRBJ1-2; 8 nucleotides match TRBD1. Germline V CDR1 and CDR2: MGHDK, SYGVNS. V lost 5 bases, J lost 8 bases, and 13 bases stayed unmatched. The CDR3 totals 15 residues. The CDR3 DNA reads TGTGCCAGCAGTAGCTTGGCAGGGGGCTTGGAAGGCTACACCTTC. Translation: CASSSLAGGLEGYTF.

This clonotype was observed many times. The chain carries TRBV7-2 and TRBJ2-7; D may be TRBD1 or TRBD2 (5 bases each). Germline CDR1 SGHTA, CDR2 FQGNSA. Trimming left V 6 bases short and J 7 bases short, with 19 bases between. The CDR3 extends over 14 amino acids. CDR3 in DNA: TGTGCCAGCAGTTTTTTGCAGGGAGAGTTTGAGCAGTACTTC. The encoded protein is CASSFLQGEFEQYF.

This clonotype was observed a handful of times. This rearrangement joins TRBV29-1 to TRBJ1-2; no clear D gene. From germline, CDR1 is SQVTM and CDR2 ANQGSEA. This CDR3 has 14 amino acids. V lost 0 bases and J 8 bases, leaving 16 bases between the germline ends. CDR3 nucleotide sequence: TGCAGCGTTGAAGATCTTGAGGGCTCGGGAGGCTACACCTTC. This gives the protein CSVEDLEGSGGYTF.

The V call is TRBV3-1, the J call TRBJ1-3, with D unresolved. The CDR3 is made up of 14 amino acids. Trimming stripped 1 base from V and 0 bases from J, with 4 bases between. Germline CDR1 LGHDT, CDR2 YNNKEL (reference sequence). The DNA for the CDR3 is TGTGCCAGCAGCCAAGGACTCTCTGGAAACACCATATATTTT. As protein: CASSQGLSGNTIYF.

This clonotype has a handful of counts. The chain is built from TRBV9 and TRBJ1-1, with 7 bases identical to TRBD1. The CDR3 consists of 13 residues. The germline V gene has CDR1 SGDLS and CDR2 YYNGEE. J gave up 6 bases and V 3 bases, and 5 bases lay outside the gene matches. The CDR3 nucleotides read TGTGCCAGCAGCGAAACAGGGGCTTCTGAAGCTTTCTTT. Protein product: CASSETGASEAFF. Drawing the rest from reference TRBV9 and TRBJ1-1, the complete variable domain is DSGVTQTPKHLITATGQRVTLRCSPRSGDLSVYWYQQSLDQGLQFLIQYYNGEERAKGNILERFSAQQFPDLHSELNLSSLELGDSALYFCASSETGASEAFFGQGTRLTVV.

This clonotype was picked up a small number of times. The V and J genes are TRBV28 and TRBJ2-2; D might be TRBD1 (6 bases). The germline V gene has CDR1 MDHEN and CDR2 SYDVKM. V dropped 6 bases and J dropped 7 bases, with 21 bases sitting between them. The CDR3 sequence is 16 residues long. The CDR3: CASSHIGQRGFGELFF. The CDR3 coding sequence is TGTGCCAGCAGCCATATCGGACAGAGAGGGTTCGGGGAGCTGTTTTTT.

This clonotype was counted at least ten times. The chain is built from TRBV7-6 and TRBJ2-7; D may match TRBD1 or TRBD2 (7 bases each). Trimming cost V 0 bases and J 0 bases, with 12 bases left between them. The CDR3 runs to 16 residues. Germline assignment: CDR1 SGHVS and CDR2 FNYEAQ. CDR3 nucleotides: TGTGCCAGCAGCTTAGCGGGGGGGACAGCCTCCTACGAGCAGTACTTC. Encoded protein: CASSLAGGTASYEQYF.

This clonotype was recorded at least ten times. CDR3 sequence reads: CASSLTDRPGGYTF. DNA of the CDR3: TGTGCCAGCAGCTTGACGGACAGGCCCGGGGGCTACACCTTC. The V and J genes are TRBV5-5 and TRBJ1-2; TRBD1 aligns across 7 bases. The CDR3 covers 14 residues. Germline loops: CDR1 SGHKS, CDR2 YYEKEE (reference sequence). V trimming: 1 base; J trimming: 8 bases; junction bases outside the gene matches: 8.

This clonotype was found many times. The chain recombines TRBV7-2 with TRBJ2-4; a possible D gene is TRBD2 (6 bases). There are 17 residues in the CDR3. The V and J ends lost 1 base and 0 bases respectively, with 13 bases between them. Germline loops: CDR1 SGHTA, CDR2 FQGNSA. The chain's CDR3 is CASSLEGWGLAKNIQYF. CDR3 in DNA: TGTGCCAGCAGCTTAGAGGGTTGGGGACTAGCCAAAAACATTCAGTACTTC.

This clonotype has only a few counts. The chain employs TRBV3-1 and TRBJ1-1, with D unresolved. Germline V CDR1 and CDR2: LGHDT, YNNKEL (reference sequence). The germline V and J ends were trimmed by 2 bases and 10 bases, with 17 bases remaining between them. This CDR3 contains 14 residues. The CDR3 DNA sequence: TGTGCCAGCAGCCAAACAGATAGGGATCCTACAGCTTTCTTT. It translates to CASSQTDRDPTAFF. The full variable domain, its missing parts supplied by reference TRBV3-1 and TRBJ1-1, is DTAVSQTPKYLVTQMGNDKSIKCEQNLGHDTMYWYKQDSKKFLKIMFSYNNKELIINETVPNRFSPKSPDKAHLNLHINSLELGDSAVYFCASSQTDRDPTAFFGQGTRLTVV.